The present entry profiles one TCR beta chain with its context. Its antigen is unknown. These data originate in a study of PD-1 blockade in classical Hodgkin lymphoma. Study observations and caveats: Repertoire differences have undefined causes, possibly disease activity or prior therapy. Newly diagnosed patients reportedly had lower baseline TCR diversity than healthy donors.

The CDR3 has 15 amino acids. Trimming removed 2 bases from V and 4 bases from J, with 14 bases in between. Germline loops: CDR1 LNHDA, CDR2 SQIVND (reference sequence). Time point: newly diagnosed, previously untreated cHL patient sample. From thawed PBMCs, CD4+ T cells were purified using magnetic negative selection. The repertoire was sequenced with immunoSEQ multiplex PCR; TCRdb's copy has only in-frame clones and lacks some. The sample has more than 3,000 clones; roughly 84% are singletons. This sequence was found in a human donor with classical Hodgkin lymphoma. Sequencing was done on a sample of CD4+ T cells from blood. V gene TRBV19 combines with J gene TRBJ1-2; no clear D gene. CDR3 protein: CASSITPPGLYGYTF. The CDR3 nucleotides are TGTGCCAGTAGTATAACGCCTCCCGGGCTCTATGGCTACACCTTC. Full variable domain (outside the CDR3, taken from reference TRBV19 and TRBJ1-2): DGGITQSPKYLFRKEGQNVTLSCEQNLNHDAMYWYRQDPGQGLRLIYYSQIVNDFQKGDIAEGYSVSREKKESFPLTVTSAQKNPTAFYLCASSITPPGLYGYTFGSGTRLTVV.